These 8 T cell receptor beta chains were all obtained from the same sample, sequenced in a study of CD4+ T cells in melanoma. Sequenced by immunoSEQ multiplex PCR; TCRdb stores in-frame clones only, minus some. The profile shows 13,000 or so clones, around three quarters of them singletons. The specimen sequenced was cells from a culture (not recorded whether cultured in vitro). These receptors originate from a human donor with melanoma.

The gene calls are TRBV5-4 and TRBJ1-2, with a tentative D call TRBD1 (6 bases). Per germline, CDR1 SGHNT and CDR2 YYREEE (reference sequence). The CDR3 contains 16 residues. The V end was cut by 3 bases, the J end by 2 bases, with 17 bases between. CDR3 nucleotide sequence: TGTGCCAGCAGCTCAAGTCGGGGGCGCGGGAACTATGGCTACACCTTC. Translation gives CASSSSRGRGNYGYTF.

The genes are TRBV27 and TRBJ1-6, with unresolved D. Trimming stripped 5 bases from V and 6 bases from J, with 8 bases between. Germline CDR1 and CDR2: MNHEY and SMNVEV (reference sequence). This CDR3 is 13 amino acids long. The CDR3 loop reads CASSPTSNSPLHF. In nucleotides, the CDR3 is TGTGCCAGCAGTCCCACTTCTAATTCACCCCTCCACTTT.

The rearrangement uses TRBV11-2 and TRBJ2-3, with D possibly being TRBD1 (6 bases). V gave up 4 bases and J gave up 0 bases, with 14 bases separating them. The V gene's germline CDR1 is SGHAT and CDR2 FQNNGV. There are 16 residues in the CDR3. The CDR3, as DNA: TGTGCCAGCAGCTGGGGGCAGACCACTAGCACAGATACGCAGTATTTT. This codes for CASSWGQTTSTDTQYF.

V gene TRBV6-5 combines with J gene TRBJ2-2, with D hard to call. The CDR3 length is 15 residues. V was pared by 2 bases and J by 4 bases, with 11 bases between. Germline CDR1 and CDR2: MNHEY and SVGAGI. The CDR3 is CASSYQASVTGELFF. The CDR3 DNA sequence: TGTGCCAGCAGTTACCAGGCCTCGGTCACCGGGGAGCTGTTTTTT.

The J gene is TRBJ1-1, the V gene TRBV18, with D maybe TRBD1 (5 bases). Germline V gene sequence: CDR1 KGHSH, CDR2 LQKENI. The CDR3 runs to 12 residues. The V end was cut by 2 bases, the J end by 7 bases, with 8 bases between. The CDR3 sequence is CASSPSRDEAFF. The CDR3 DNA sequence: TGTGCCAGCTCACCAAGCAGGGATGAAGCTTTCTTT.

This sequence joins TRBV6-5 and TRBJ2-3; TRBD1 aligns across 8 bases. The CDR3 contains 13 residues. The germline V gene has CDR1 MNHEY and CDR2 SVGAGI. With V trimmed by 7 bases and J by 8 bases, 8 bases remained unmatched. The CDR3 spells CASTDRGQGTQYF. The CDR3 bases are TGTGCCAGCACCGACAGGGGCCAAGGTACGCAGTATTTT.

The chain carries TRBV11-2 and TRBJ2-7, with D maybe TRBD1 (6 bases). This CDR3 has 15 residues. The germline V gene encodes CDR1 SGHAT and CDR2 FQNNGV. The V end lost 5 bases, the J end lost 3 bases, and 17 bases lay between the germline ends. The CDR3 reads CASSPGAGAGYEQYF. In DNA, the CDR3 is TGTGCCAGCAGCCCGGGCGCAGGGGCCGGCTACGAGCAGTACTTC. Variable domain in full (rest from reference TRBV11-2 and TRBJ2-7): EAGVAQSPRYKIIEKRQSVAFWCNPISGHATLYWYQQILGQGPKLLIQFQNNGVVDDSQLPKDRFSAERLKGVDSTLKIQPAKLEDSAVYLCASSPGAGAGYEQYFGPGTRLTVT.

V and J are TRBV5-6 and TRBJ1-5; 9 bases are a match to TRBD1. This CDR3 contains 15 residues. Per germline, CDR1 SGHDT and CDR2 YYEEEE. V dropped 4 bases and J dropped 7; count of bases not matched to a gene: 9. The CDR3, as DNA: TGTGCCAGCAGCCTCCGGACAGGGGCAAGGCAGCCCCAGCATTTT. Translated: CASSLRTGARQPQHF.